This T cell receptor beta chain was captured by sequencing in a study of graft-versus-host responses after intestinal transplantation. Study summary: Each transplant was multivisceral, liver-intestinal, or isolated intestinal. Findings and limits, study-wide: When patients had graft-donor T cell macrochimerism, their allografts held high graft-versus-host to host-versus-graft clonal ratios.

The method was immunoSEQ multiplex PCR; TCRdb's version includes in-frame clones alone and lacks a portion of them. The sample lists about 51,000 clones, 70% to 90% occurring once. Remarks on this clone: Its antigen is undetermined.

The germline gives CDR1 SGHRS, CDR2 YFSETQ. V lost 6 bases and J lost 0; bases outside the gene matches: 9. CDR3 length: 16 residues. This chain links TRBV5-1 with TRBJ2-5; TRBD2 agrees at 9 bases. The sequence came from a human donor who was the organ donor for an intestinal transplant. Here the sequenced sample was unstimulated CD4+ T cells sorted from spleen or lymph node cells, taken before transplant. CDR3 amino acids: CASTRRGGRDQETQYF. Written as DNA, the CDR3 is TGCGCCAGCACCCGCCGTGGCGGGAGGGACCAAGAGACCCAGTACTTC. The full variable domain, completed using reference TRBV5-1 and TRBJ2-5, is KAGVTQTPRYLIKTRGQQVTLSCSPISGHRSVSWYQQTPGQGLQFLFEYFSETQRNKGNFPGRFSGRQFSNSRSEMNVSTLELGDSALYLCASTRRGGRDQETQYFGPGTRLLVL.